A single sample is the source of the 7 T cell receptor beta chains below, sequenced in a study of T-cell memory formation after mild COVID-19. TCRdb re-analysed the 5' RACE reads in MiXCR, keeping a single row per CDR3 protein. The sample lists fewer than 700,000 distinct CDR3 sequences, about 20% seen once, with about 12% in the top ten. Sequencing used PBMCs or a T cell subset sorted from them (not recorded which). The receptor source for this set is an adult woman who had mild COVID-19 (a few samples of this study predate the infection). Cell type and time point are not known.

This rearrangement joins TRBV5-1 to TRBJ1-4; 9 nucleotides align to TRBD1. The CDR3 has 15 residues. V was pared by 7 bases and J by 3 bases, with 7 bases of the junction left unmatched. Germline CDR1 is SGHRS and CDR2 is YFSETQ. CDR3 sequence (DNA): TGCGCCAGCCACACAGGGGGCGAGGCTAATGAAAAACTGTTTTTT. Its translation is CASHTGGEANEKLFF.

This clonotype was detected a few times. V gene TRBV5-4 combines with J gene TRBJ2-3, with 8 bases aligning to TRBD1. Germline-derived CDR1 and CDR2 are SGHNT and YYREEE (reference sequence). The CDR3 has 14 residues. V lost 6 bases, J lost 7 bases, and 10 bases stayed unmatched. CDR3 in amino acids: CASKVQGALYTQYF. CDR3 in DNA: TGTGCCAGCAAGGTCCAGGGGGCTTTGTATACGCAGTATTTT.

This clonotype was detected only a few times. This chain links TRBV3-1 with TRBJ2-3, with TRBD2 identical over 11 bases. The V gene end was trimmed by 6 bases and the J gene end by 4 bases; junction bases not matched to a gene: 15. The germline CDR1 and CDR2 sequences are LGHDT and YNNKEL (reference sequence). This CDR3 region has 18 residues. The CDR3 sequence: CASSRRLSGTSGADTQYF. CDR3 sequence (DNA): TGTGCCAGCAGTCGAAGACTGTCCGGGACTAGCGGAGCAGATACGCAGTATTTT.

CDR3 region: CASSLGQFTLNEQFF. CDR3 nucleotide sequence: TGCGCCAGCAGCTTGGGTCAGTTTACTTTAAATGAGCAGTTCTTC. The chain uses TRBV5-1 and TRBJ2-1; D is unclear. Trimming removed 0 bases from V and 7 bases from J, with 14 bases in between. The CDR3 consists of 15 residues. The germline V gene has CDR1 SGHRS and CDR2 YFSETQ.

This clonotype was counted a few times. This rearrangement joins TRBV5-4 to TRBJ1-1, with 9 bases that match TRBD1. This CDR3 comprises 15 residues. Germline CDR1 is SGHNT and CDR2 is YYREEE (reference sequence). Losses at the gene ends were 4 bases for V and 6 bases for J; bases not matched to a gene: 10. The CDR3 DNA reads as TGTGCCAGCAGCCCGCCACAGGGGGCGCACGCTGAAGCTTTCTTT. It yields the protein CASSPPQGAHAEAFF. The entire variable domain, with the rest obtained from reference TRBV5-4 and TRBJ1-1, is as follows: ETGVTQSPTHLIKTRGQQVTLRCSSQSGHNTVSWYQQALGQGPQFIFQYYREEENGRGNFPPRFSGLQFPNYSSELNVNALELDDSALYLCASSPPQGAHAEAFFGQGTRLTVV.

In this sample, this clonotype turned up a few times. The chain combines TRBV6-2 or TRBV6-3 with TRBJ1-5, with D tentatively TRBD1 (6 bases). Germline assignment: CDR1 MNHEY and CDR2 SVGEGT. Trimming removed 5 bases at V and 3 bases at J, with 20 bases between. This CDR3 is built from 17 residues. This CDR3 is CASSIPNRVSSNQPQHF. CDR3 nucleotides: TGTGCCAGCAGTATCCCGAACAGGGTATCATCCAATCAGCCCCAGCATTTT.

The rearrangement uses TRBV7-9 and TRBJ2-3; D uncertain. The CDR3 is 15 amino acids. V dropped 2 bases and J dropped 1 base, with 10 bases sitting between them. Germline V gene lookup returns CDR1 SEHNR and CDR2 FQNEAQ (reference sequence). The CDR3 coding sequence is TGTGCCAGCAGCTTAATCCGCGTGGGCACAGATACGCAGTATTTT. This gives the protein CASSLIRVGTDTQYF.